Listed here are 19 T cell receptor beta chains from one sample, sequenced in a study of molecular identifiers for immune sequencing clone quantification. TCRdb re-called the PCR reads through MiXCR, storing one row per CDR3 protein. This sample has some 580,000 distinct CDR3 sequences, with around 25% found just once. The sample consisted of naive CD8+ T cells from blood, with Jurkat cell RNA spiked in. Subset defined: FACS-sorted CD8+CD4-CCR7+CD45RA+ naive T cells. These receptors all come from a human donor in good health. Some libraries in this study had Jurkat cell RNA spiked in.

This chain connects TRBV7-2 to TRBJ2-3; 7 bases fit TRBD2. In germline, CDR1 is SGHTA, CDR2 FQGNSA. Trimming cost V 5 bases and J 0 bases; bases outside gene matches: 5. The length of the CDR3 is 15 residues. CDR3: CASSVGGGSTDTQYF. The CDR3 region has the DNA TGTGCCAGCAGCGTAGGCGGGGGAAGCACAGATACGCAGTATTTT.

The chain links TRBV12-3 or TRBV12-4 to TRBJ2-5; TRBD1 matches 7 bases. The CDR3 sequence is 15 residues long. With V trimmed by 7 bases and J by 2 bases, 10 bases remained unmatched. The CDR3 region is CASMTSGTAQETQYF. Here the CDR3 DNA reads TGTGCCAGCATGACCTCCGGGACAGCTCAAGAGACCCAGTACTTC.

This clonotype was detected a few times. This sequence joins TRBV29-1 and TRBJ1-1; D is unresolved. This CDR3 region has 13 residues. The ends were cut back, 4 bases at V and 10 bases at J, with 19 bases in the middle. Germline V gene sequence: CDR1 SQVTM, CDR2 ANQGSEA. CDR3 nucleotides: TGCAGCGTTGGGCGTGACCGACCCTTGGGAGCTTTCTTT. It encodes CSVGRDRPLGAFF.

This clonotype was seen more than once but under ten times. The chain recombines TRBV6-5 with TRBJ2-2; no definite D call. This CDR3 spans 12 amino acids. CDR1 and CDR2 (germline): MNHEY, SVGAGI. V was pared by 4 bases and J by 7 bases, with 7 bases between. The CDR3 region is CASSFQRGELFF. CDR3 nucleotide sequence: TGTGCCAGCAGTTTCCAGCGCGGGGAGCTGTTTTTT.

Turning to this clonotype: At one of its ends the junction is not consistent with the germline gene, which may arise from a read error. V is TRBV19 and J is TRBJ1-1; D remains ambiguous. Germline V gives CDR1 LNHDA, CDR2 SQIVND (reference sequence). This CDR3 has 13 residues. CDR3 DNA sequence: TGTGCGAGTAGTATGGGAGAGATCACTGAAGCTCTCTTT. It yields the protein CASSMGEITEALF.

For this clonotype: At one boundary the junction diverges from the germline segment, which might be a read error. The chain couples TRBV4-1 to TRBJ2-7; D possibly corresponds to TRBD2 (7 bases). CDR3 length equals 15 residues. The V gene's germline CDR1 is MGHRA and CDR2 YSYEKL. Written as DNA, the CDR3 is TGCGCCAGCAGCCAATTTCTGCGGGGGCTCTACGAGCAGCACTTC. Translated: CASSQFLRGLYEQHF.

As to this clonotype: This could be a read error, since a much larger clone is one nucleotide away. The CDR3 spells CAIRPSGSSYNEQFF. The CDR3 nucleotides are TGTGCCATCAGACCTAGCGGGAGCTCCTACAATGAGCAGTTCTTC. V is TRBV7-2 and J is TRBJ2-1; 10 nucleotides match TRBD2. The CDR3 is 15 amino acids. Unmatched junction bases numbered 6, after V lost 10 bases and J lost 0 bases. Germline CDR1 and CDR2: SGHTA and FQGNSA.

This clonotype was found many times. This chain connects TRBV6-6 to TRBJ1-1; the match to TRBD1 covers 7 bases. The V segment lost 5 bases and the J segment 0 bases; nucleotides outside the gene matches: 3. From germline, CDR1 is MNHNY and CDR2 SVGAGI (reference sequence). There are 14 residues in the CDR3. The DNA for the CDR3 is TGTGCCAGCAGTACAGGGGCCATGAACACTGAAGCTTTCTTT. Its protein is CASSTGAMNTEAFF.

At least ten counts were recorded for this clonotype. This chain links TRBV7-7 with TRBJ2-2; no clear D. The CDR3 has 12 residues. Trimming took off 5 bases at V and 6 bases at J, with 7 bases between the two ends. Germline lookup yields CDR1 SSHAT and CDR2 FNYEAQ (reference sequence). CDR3 DNA sequence: TGTGCCAGCAGCCGTCTGGCCGGGGAGCTGTTTTTT. This translates into CASSRLAGELFF.

This clonotype was counted only a few times. The chain has TRBV5-8 and TRBJ2-3; D is ambiguous. The V gene lost 4 bases and the J gene lost 2 bases, with 8 bases spanning the gap. The CDR3 spans 13 residues. Per the germline V gene, CDR1 is SGHTS and CDR2 is YDEGEE. CDR3 bases: TGTGCCAGCAGCAGGCTCCCCACAGATACGCAGTATTTT. Protein: CASSRLPTDTQYF.

This clonotype has a count of ten or more. The chain has TRBV23-1 and TRBJ1-4; D might be TRBD1 (5 bases). TRBV23-1 is classed as an ORF, of uncertain function. The germline V and J ends were trimmed by 3 bases and 0 bases, with 11 bases remaining between them. CDR3 size: 16 residues. The CDR3 here is CASSHLDTATNEKLFF. The CDR3 nucleotides are TGCGCCAGCAGTCACCTGGACACCGCAACTAATGAAAAACTGTTTTTT.

Notes on this clonotype: This may be a read error: a much more frequent sequence differs by one nucleotide. The genes are TRBV7-9 and TRBJ1-1; D is possibly TRBD1 (5 bases). This CDR3 comprises 15 residues. CDR1 and CDR2 from the germline V gene are SEHNR and FQNEAQ (reference sequence). Between the trimmed V and J ends, which lost 3 bases and 8 bases, there was a span of 19 bases. The CDR3 protein is CASSFVAGSGSEAFF. CDR3 nucleotides: TGTGCCAGCAGCTTTGTAGCAGGGTCGGGATCAGAAGCTTTCTTT.

This clonotype was counted at least ten times. This chain uses TRBV15 with TRBJ2-1; 8 bases match TRBD1. The CDR3 sequence is 15 residues long. Trimming took 4 bases from V and 0 from J; bases not matched to a gene: 2. Germline V gives CDR1 LNHNV, CDR2 YYDKDF (reference sequence). The CDR3 spells CATSTGGLSYNEQFF. CDR3 bases: TGTGCCACCAGCACAGGGGGCCTCTCCTACAATGAGCAGTTCTTC.

V is TRBV20-1 and J is TRBJ1-3; D unclear. This CDR3 contains 12 residues. The ends were cut back, 8 bases at V and 0 bases at J, with 8 bases in the middle. Per germline, CDR1 DFQATT and CDR2 SNEGSKA (reference sequence). The CDR3 sequence is CSTLDSGNTIYF. CDR3 in DNA: TGCAGTACTTTAGACTCTGGAAACACCATATATTTT.

As concerns this clonotype: A much larger clone lies a single base off, so this may be a read error. The chain is built from TRBV11-2 and TRBJ2-1, with D perhaps TRBD2 (6 bases). Germline CDR1 SGHAT, CDR2 FQNNGV. CDR3 length: 14 residues. V was clipped by 5 bases and J by 6 bases, with 14 bases between them. DNA for the CDR3: TGTGCCAGCAGCATATGGGACTTAAGCAATGAGCAGTTCTTC. As protein: CASSIWDLSNEQFF.

This clonotype was observed once. The CDR3 region has the DNA TGTGCCAGCAGCTTAGTTGGTCATGAGACCCAGTACTTC. Translated: CASSLVGHETQYF. This chain joins TRBV7-9 and TRBJ2-5, with D unclear. The V end lost 1 base, the J end lost 5 bases, and 8 bases lay between the germline ends. Germline V gene data show CDR1 as SEHNR and CDR2 as FQNEAQ (reference sequence). This CDR3 region has 13 residues.

This clonotype turned up a few times. The chain recombines TRBV7-9 with TRBJ2-5, with a tentative D call TRBD1 (6 bases). V was shortened by 5 bases and J by 2 bases, with 12 bases between the two germline ends. Germline CDR1 is SEHNR and CDR2 is FQNEAQ (reference sequence). The CDR3 covers 14 residues. CDR3 in DNA: TGTGCCAGCAGCAACCGGGACACTCAAGAGACCCAGTACTTC. It codes for CASSNRDTQETQYF.

The V call is TRBV18, the J call TRBJ1-4, with TRBD1 matching 7 bases. The germline CDR1 and CDR2 sequences are KGHSH and LQKENI. Losses at the gene ends were 1 base for V and 4 bases for J; bases not matched to a gene: 3. The CDR3 sequence is 15 residues long. CDR3 nucleotide sequence: TGTGCCAGCTCACCACGGGGGACAGATAATGAAAAACTGTTTTTT. This translates into CASSPRGTDNEKLFF.

A remark on this clonotype: This may come from a read error, since a much larger clone is one base off. The chain recombines TRBV6-5 with TRBJ2-7; D ambiguous. This CDR3 spans 15 amino acids. Germline loops: CDR1 MNHEY, CDR2 SVGAGI. This CDR3 reads CAGSYSIEPAYEQYF. As DNA, the CDR3 is TGTGCCGGCAGTTACTCGATCGAGCCAGCCTACGAGCAGTACTTC.